This T cell receptor (beta chain) was recorded in a study of blood T cell repertoires in COVID-19. As handled by the study authors: For nucleated cells, counts were estimated from reference gene primer amplification. Method: immunoSEQ multiplex PCR; TCRdb's copy keeps in-frame clones and lacks some. Clonal size and the V and J genes are those of that table, whereas D and trimming came from the DNA. Of fewer than 200,000 clones listed, roughly four fifths are singletons. The V end lost 6 bases, the J end lost 14 bases, and 14 bases lay between the germline ends. This CDR3 region has 11 residues. Germline V gene sequence: CDR1 SEHNR, CDR2 FQNEAQ (reference sequence).

The V call is TRBV7-9, the J call TRBJ2-1, with D unresolved. Sequencing was performed on peripheral blood. The receptor comes from a woman between 70 and 85 years old with COVID-19, enrolled during active disease. The CDR3, as DNA: TGTGCCAGCAGTACCGGCTTCGAGGAGTTCTTC. The encoded protein is CASSTGFEEFF.